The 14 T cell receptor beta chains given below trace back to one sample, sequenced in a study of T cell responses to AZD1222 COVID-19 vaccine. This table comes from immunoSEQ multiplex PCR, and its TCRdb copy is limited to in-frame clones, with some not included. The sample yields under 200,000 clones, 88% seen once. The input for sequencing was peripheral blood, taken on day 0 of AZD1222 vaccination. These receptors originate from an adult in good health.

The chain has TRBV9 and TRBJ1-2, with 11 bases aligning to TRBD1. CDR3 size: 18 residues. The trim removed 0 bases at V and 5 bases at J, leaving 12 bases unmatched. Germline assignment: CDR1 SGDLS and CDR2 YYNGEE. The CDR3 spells CASSVDEIGTGGLYGYTF. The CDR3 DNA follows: TGTGCCAGCAGCGTAGACGAAATAGGGACAGGGGGGCTTTATGGCTACACCTTC.

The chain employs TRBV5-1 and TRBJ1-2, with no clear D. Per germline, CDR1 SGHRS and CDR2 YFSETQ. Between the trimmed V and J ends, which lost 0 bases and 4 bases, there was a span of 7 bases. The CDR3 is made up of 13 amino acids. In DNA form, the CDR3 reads TGCGCCAGCAGCTTGGACGGAGGCTATGGCTACACCTTC. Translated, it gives CASSLDGGYGYTF.

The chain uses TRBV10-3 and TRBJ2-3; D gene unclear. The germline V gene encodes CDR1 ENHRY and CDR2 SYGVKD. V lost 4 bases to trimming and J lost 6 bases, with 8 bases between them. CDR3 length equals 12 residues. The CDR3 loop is CAISGRWDTQYF. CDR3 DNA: TGTGCCATCAGTGGCCGATGGGATACGCAGTATTTT.

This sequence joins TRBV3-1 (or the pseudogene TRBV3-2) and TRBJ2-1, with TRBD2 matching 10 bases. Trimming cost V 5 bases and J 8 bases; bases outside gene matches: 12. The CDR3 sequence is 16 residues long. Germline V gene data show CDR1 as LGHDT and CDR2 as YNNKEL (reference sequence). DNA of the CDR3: TGTGCCAGCAGCTTGAAGAGGAGCGGGGGGGCCCATGAGCAGTTCTTC. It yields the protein CASSLKRSGGAHEQFF.

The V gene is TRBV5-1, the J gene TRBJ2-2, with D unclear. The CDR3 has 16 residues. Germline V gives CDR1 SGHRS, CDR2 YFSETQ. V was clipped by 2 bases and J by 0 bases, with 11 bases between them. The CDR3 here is CASSFPVTPNTGELFF. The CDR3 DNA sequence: TGCGCCAGCAGCTTTCCGGTGACCCCGAACACCGGGGAGCTGTTTTTT.

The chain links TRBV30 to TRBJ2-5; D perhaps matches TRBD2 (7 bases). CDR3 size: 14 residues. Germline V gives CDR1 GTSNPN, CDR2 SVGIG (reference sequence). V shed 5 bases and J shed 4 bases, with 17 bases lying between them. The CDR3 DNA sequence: TGTGCCTGGTCTGTTGGGGGGGGGCCAGAGACCCAGTACTTC. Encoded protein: CAWSVGGGPETQYF.

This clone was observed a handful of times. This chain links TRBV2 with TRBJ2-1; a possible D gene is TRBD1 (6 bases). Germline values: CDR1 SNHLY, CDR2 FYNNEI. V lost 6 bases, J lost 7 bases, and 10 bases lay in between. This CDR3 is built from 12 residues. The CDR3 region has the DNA TGTGCCAGCAGGGGCAGGGGAAATGAGCAGTTCTTC. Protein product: CASRGRGNEQFF. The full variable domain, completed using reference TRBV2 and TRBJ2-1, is EPEVTQTPSHQVTQMGQEVILRCVPISNHLYFYWYRQILGQKVEFLVSFYNNEISEKSEIFDDQFSVERPDGSNFTLKIRSTKLEDSAMYFCASRGRGNEQFFGPGTRLTVL.

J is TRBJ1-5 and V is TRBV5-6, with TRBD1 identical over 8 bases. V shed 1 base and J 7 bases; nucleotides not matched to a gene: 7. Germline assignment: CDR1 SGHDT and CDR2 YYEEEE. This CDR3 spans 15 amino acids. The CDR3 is CASSLSGGGRQPQHF. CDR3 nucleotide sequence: TGTGCCAGCAGCTTGTCAGGGGGCGGCCGCCAGCCCCAGCATTTT.

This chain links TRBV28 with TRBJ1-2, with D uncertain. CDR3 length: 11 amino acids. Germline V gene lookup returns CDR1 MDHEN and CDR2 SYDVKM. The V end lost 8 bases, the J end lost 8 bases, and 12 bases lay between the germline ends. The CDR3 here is CASRTPPGYTF. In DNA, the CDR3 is TGTGCCAGCCGAACGCCTCCCGGCTACACCTTC.

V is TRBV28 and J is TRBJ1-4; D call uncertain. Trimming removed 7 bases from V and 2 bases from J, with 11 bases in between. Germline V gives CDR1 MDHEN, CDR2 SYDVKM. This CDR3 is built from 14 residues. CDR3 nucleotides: TGTGCCAGCACACTTTTGGGGACTAATGAAAAACTGTTTTTT. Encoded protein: CASTLLGTNEKLFF. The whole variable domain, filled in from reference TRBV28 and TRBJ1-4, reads DVKVTQSSRYLVKRTGEKVFLECVQDMDHENMFWYRQDPGLGLRLIYFSYDVKMKEKGDIPEGYSVSREKKERFSLILESASTNQTSMYLCASTLLGTNEKLFFGSGTQLSVL.

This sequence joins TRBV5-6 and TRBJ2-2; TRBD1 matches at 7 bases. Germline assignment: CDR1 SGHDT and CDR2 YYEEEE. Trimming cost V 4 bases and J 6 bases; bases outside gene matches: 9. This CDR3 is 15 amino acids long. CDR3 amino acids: CASSRGQVESGELFF. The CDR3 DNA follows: TGTGCCAGCAGCCGAGGACAGGTTGAGTCCGGGGAGCTGTTTTTT.

CDR3 in amino acids: CASSALHAPGGNSPLHF. CDR3 coding DNA: TGTGCCAGCAGCGCCCTCCACGCACCCGGCGGGAATTCACCCCTCCACTTT. The chain combines TRBV9 with TRBJ1-6; no firm D call. The ends were cut back, 3 bases at V and 7 bases at J, with 20 bases in the middle. The CDR3 length is 17 residues. Germline loops: CDR1 SGDLS, CDR2 YYNGEE.

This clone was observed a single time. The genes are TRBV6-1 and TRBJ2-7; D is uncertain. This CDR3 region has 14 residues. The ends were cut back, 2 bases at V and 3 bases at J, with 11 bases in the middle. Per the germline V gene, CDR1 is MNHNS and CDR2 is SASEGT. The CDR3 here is CASSEFGDSYEQYF. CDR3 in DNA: TGTGCCAGCAGTGAATTTGGGGATAGCTACGAGCAGTACTTC.

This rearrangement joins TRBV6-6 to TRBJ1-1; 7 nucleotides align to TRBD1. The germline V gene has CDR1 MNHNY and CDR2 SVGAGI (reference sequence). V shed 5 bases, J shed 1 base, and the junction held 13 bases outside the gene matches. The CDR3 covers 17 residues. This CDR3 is CASSRSRDRTRNTEAFF. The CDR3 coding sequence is TGTGCCAGCAGTCGAAGTCGGGACAGAACAAGGAACACTGAAGCTTTCTTT.